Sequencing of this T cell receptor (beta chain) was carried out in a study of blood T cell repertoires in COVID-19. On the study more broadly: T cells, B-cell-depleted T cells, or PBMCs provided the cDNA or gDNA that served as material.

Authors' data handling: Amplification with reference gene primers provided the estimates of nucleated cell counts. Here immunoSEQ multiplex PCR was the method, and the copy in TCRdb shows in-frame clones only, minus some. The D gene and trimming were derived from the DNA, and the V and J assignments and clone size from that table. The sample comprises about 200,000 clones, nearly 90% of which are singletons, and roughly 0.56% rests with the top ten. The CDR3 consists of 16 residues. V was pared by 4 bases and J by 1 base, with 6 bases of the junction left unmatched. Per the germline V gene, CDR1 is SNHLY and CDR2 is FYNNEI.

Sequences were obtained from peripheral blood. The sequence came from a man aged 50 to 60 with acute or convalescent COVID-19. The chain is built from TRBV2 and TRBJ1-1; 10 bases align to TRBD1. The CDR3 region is CASSVPGQGPNTEAFF. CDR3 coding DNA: TGTGCCAGCAGTGTCCCGGGACAGGGGCCGAACACTGAAGCTTTCTTT.